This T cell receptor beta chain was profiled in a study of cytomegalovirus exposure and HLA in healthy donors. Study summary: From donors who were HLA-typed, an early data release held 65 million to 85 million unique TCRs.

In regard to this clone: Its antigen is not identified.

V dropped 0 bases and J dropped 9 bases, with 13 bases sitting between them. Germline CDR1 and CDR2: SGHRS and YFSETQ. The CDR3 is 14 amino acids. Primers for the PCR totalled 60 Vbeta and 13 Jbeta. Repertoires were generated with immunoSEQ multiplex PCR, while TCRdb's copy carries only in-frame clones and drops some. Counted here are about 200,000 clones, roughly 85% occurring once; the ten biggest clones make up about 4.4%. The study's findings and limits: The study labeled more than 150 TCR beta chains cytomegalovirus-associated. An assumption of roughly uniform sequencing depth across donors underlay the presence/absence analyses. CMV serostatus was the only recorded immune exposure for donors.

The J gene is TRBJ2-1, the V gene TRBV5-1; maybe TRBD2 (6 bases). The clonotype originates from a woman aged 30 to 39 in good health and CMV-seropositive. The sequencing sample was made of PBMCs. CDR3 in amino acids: CASSLGPWGGEQFF. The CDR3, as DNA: TGCGCCAGCAGCTTGGGACCGTGGGGAGGTGAGCAGTTCTTC.